The 10 T cell receptor beta chains below were found in one sample sequenced in a study of T cell clonality in common variable immunodeficiency. The repertoire was sequenced with immunoSEQ multiplex PCR; TCRdb's copy has only in-frame clones and lacks some. Sampling found over 55,000 clones, none seen once. The sequenced sample consisted of peripheral blood mononuclear cells. Every receptor here comes from a person between 18 and 75 years old in good health.

The sample holds many counts of this clone. The read gets to within 3 residues of the CDR3 end, and the germline J gene fills in the rest. This rearrangement joins TRBV7-9 to TRBJ2-5; weak D call: TRBD1 (6 bases). Germline-derived CDR1 and CDR2 are SEHNR and FQNEAQ (reference sequence). Trimming took off 5 bases at V and 1 base at J, with 11 bases between the two ends. The CDR3 sequence is 14 residues long. CDR3 DNA, as far as it was read: TGTGCCAGCAGCCCCGGACAGACCCAAGAGACC. It specifies CASSPGQTQET. The entire CDR3 protein is CASSPGQTQETQYF.

Many counts were recorded for this clone. The read gets to within 3 residues of the CDR3 end, and the germline J gene fills in the rest. The chain links TRBV7-3 to TRBJ1-1; D possibly corresponds to TRBD1 (6 bases). Trimming shortened V by 8 bases and J by 5 bases, and 15 bases separated the two germline ends. This CDR3 has 13 residues. In germline, CDR1 is SGHTA, CDR2 FQGTGA. The sequenced CDR3 bases are TGTGCCAGCGCACGGGGGGCGTTAACTGAA. Translating it yields CASARGALTE. The entire CDR3 protein is CASARGALTEAFF.

This clone was detected many times. The read falls 3 residues short of the CDR3 end, and the missing part is taken from the germline J gene. The V call is TRBV5-5, the J call TRBJ1-2, with 9 positions matching TRBD1. The CDR3 runs 15 residues. V lost 1 base to trimming and J lost 5 bases; unmatched junction nucleotides: 6. Looked up from germline, CDR1 is SGHKS and CDR2 is YYEKEE (reference sequence). CDR3 DNA (partial): TGTGCCAGCAGCTTGAGACAGGGGGGGTCGTATGGC. Translating gives CASSLRQGGSYG. The complete CDR3 sequence is CASSLRQGGSYGYTF.

This clone was picked up many times. The missing CDR3 end, 3 residues past where the read stops, is filled in from the germline J gene. The chain couples TRBV7-9 to TRBJ2-1, with 9 positions matching TRBD2. Per germline, CDR1 SEHNR and CDR2 FQNEAQ (reference sequence). V was clipped by 1 base and J by 7 bases; unmatched bases: 5. The CDR3 has 15 residues. Incomplete CDR3 DNA: TGTGCCAGCAGCTTAGTAGCGGGAGTACGGAATGAG. This sequence encodes CASSLVAGVRNE. The whole CDR3 sequence is CASSLVAGVRNEQFF. Filled out from reference TRBV7-9 and TRBJ2-1, the complete variable domain reads DTGVSQNPRHKITKRGQNVTFRCDPISEHNRLYWYRQTLGQGPEFLTYFQNEAQLEKSRLLSDRFSAERPKGSFSTLEIQRTEQGDSAMYLCASSLVAGVRNEQFFGPGTRLTVL.

This clone was seen many times. The CDR3 end lies 3 residues beyond the end of the read and is filled in from the germline J gene. The chain combines TRBV5-6 with TRBJ2-1; D gene ambiguous. Trimming shortened V by 2 bases and J by 8 bases, and 17 bases separated the two germline ends. The CDR3 runs 15 residues. Germline V gives CDR1 SGHDT, CDR2 YYEEEE. The CDR3 protein is CASSLEPVSFYEQFF. Incomplete CDR3 DNA: TGTGCCAGCAGCTTAGAGCCTGTCTCTTTCTATGAG.

The table lists this clone with many counts. The CDR3 protein is CASSSPGTAYEQYF. The CDR3 bases that were read are TGCGCCAGCAGCAGCCCGGGGACAGCCTACGAG. This chain uses TRBV5-1 with TRBJ2-7; TRBD1 agrees at 7 bases. The read gets to within 3 residues of the CDR3 end, and the germline J gene fills in the rest. The V gene end was trimmed by 4 bases and the J gene end by 2 bases; junction bases not matched to a gene: 6. The CDR3 is made up of 14 amino acids. CDR1 is SGHRS, CDR2 YFSETQ, per germline.

At least ten counts were recorded for this clone. The CDR3 end is not reached by the read, which stops 3 residues before it; the germline J gene fills it in. V usage is TRBV10-3 and J usage is TRBJ1-1; TRBD1 agrees at 11 bases. Germline V gives CDR1 ENHRY, CDR2 SYGVKD. The CDR3 consists of 18 residues. J lost 4 bases, V lost 2 bases, and 12 bases had no gene match. CDR3 amino acids: CAISELGQGAGQVTEAFF. CDR3 DNA, as far as it was read: TGTGCCATCAGTGAGCTAGGACAGGGGGCGGGCCAAGTCACTGAA.

In this sample, this clone turned up many times. With the read ending 3 residues before the CDR3 end, the germline J gene is used to fill in that end. The J gene is TRBJ1-4, the V gene TRBV19, with TRBD1 identical over 8 bases. Per germline, CDR1 LNHDA and CDR2 SQIVND (reference sequence). The junction had 3 bases not matched to a gene; V was cut back by 3 bases and J by 3 bases. The CDR3 contains 15 residues. CDR3: CASSIQGAANEKLFF. Partial CDR3 DNA: TGTGCCAGTAGTATCCAGGGGGCGGCTAATGAAAAA.

This clone has ten or more counts. The read gets to within 3 residues of the CDR3 end, and the germline J gene fills in the rest. J is TRBJ2-4 and V is TRBV28, with 8 bases lining up with TRBD2. The length of the CDR3 is 17 residues. Germline CDR1 reads MDHEN; CDR2 reads SYDVKM. V dropped 3 bases and J dropped 0; count of bases not matched to a gene: 7. The CDR3 DNA, read in part, is TGTGCCAGCAGTTTTACTAGCGGATCTATAGCCAAAAACATT. Its protein product is CASSFTSGSIAKNI. The whole CDR3 sequence is CASSFTSGSIAKNIQYF.

In this sample, this clone turned up many times. The missing CDR3 end, 3 residues past where the read stops, is filled in from the germline J gene. This rearrangement joins TRBV28 to TRBJ2-1, with 8 nucleotides matching TRBD2. V lost 4 bases to trimming and J lost 0 bases; unmatched junction nucleotides: 8. CDR3 size: 17 residues. CDR1 and CDR2 (germline): MDHEN, SYDVKM. CDR3 sequence reads: CASSSPLAASSYNEQFF. The CDR3 DNA, read in part, is TGTGCCAGCAGTTCGCCACTAGCGGCAAGCTCCTACAATGAG.